The rows below give T cell receptor beta chains drawn from one sample of a study of blood T cell repertoires in COVID-19. Assay: immunoSEQ multiplex PCR; the TCRdb copy retains only in-frame clones and omits some. The table shows 300,000 to 400,000 clones, with 88% occurring only once. Sequenced sample: peripheral blood. The source is a woman in her 70s with COVID-19, enrolled during active disease. The CDR3 runs from the conserved cysteine through the conserved F or W. The order of the fields is J gene, clone size, D gene, V gene, CDR3 DNA, CDR3 protein. A D gene is named only where the DNA matches it firmly. Size tells how often a clone was seen (once, few, many) or the class of an expanded clone, and some rows leave it out.

J: TRBJ1-1; size: NA; D: TRBD1; V: TRBV7-9; DNA: TGTGCCAGCAGCCCGAGACAGGGGCAAAACACTGAAGCTTTCTTT; CDR3: CASSPRQGQNTEAFF
J: TRBJ2-6; size: NA; D: TRBD1; V: TRBV9; DNA: TGTGCCAGCAGCGTAGGACAGGGACGCTCTGGGGCCAACGTCCTGACTTTC; CDR3: CASSVGQGRSGANVLTF
J: TRBJ2-3; size: NA; D: TRBD2; V: TRBV3-1/TRBV3-2; DNA: TGTGCCAGCAGCCAAGTTAAGGCGGGGGGCAGGGATACGCAGTATTTT; CDR3: CASSQVKAGGRDTQYF
J: TRBJ2-3; size: NA; D: NA; V: TRBV3-1/TRBV3-2; DNA: TGTGCCAGCAGCCAAGATTGGCAGGGGCGCACAGATACGCAGTATTTT; CDR3: CASSQDWQGRTDTQYF
J: TRBJ2-5; size: NA; D: TRBD2; V: TRBV5-1; DNA: TGCGCCAGCAGCCCCAGCGGGGTTGGAGAGACCCAGTACTTC; CDR3: CASSPSGVGETQYF
J: TRBJ1-2; size: NA; D: TRBD1; V: TRBV28; DNA: TGTGCCAGCAGTAGCGGGACAGGGTTTGTGGGCTACACCTTC; CDR3: CASSSGTGFVGYTF
J: TRBJ1-2; size: NA; D: TRBD1; V: TRBV3-1/TRBV3-2; DNA: TGTGCCAGCAGCCAAGATCTGACAGGGGACTATGGCTACACCTTC; CDR3: CASSQDLTGDYGYTF
J: TRBJ2-7; size: NA; D: TRBD1; V: TRBV10-2; DNA: TGCGCCAGCAGAGGACCGGGACAGGGGTTAGAGCAGTACTTC; CDR3: CASRGPGQGLEQYF
J: TRBJ1-5; size: NA; D: NA; V: TRBV18; DNA: TGTGCCAGCTCACCCGGTGGCAATCAGCCCCAGCATTTT; CDR3: CASSPGGNQPQHF
J: TRBJ1-6; size: NA; D: TRBD1; V: TRBV5-6; DNA: TGTGCCAGCAGCTTGCGGACAGGGGAGGGAAATTCACCCCTCCACTTT; CDR3: CASSLRTGEGNSPLHF
J: TRBJ1-5; size: NA; D: TRBD1; V: TRBV24-1; DNA: TGTGCCACCAGTGACACAGGGGATACGGGGCATCAGCCCCAGCATTTT; CDR3: CATSDTGDTGHQPQHF
J: TRBJ2-7; size: NA; D: TRBD1; V: TRBV6-2/TRBV6-3; DNA: TGTGCCAGCAGCCTCTTTCAGGGGGCGGGCGAGCAGTACTTC; CDR3: CASSLFQGAGEQYF
J: TRBJ2-5; size: NA; D: NA; V: TRBV7-8; DNA: TGTGCCAGCAGCCGCACAGGGACAGAGACCCAGTACTTC; CDR3: CASSRTGTETQYF
J: TRBJ1-2; size: NA; D: NA; V: TRBV6-6; DNA: TGTGCCAGCAGACCCACGGGGGAGGGCTACACCTTC; CDR3: CASRPTGEGYTF
J: TRBJ1-5; size: NA; D: NA; V: TRBV19; DNA: TGTGCCAGTAGTATCACCAGAGGTCAGCCCCAGCATTTT; CDR3: CASSITRGQPQHF
J: TRBJ2-7; size: once; D: NA; V: TRBV9; DNA: TGTGCCAGCAGCGTAGAGGCAGGGATCTACGAGCAGTACTTC; CDR3: CASSVEAGIYEQYF
J: TRBJ1-1; size: NA; D: NA; V: TRBV5-1; DNA: TGCGCCAGCAGCTTGGGAGAGGGCACTGAAGCTTTCTTT; CDR3: CASSLGEGTEAFF
J: TRBJ2-7; size: NA; D: NA; V: TRBV28; DNA: TGTGCCAGCAACGCACTACAGGGAAGGCTCGAGCAGTACTTC; CDR3: CASNALQGRLEQYF
J: TRBJ2-3; size: NA; D: TRBD1; V: TRBV7-2; DNA: TGTGCCAGCAGCTTAGGACAGGGGGTTACAGATACGCAGTATTTT; CDR3: CASSLGQGVTDTQYF
J: TRBJ2-3; size: NA; D: TRBD2; V: TRBV23-1; DNA: TGCGCCAGCAGTCCGGGGAGGGACCCCACAGATACGCAGTATTTT; CDR3: CASSPGRDPTDTQYF
J: TRBJ1-1; size: NA; D: NA; V: TRBV5-8; DNA: TGTGCCAGCAGCGCAGGGTTTTCGAACACTGAAGCTTTCTTT; CDR3: CASSAGFSNTEAFF
J: TRBJ1-2; size: NA; D: TRBD1; V: TRBV6-5; DNA: TGTGCCAGCAGTTCACACAGGGGGGTGGGTGGCTACACCTTC; CDR3: CASSSHRGVGGYTF
J: TRBJ1-3; size: NA; D: NA; V: TRBV6-5; DNA: TGTGCCAGCAGTTACTCGCTCTCTCAGGGGAGAAACACCATATATTTT; CDR3: CASSYSLSQGRNTIYF
J: TRBJ1-1; size: NA; D: NA; V: TRBV9; DNA: TGTGCCAGCAGCGCCACAGTTATGAACACTGAAGCTTTCTTT; CDR3: CASSATVMNTEAFF
J: TRBJ2-5; size: NA; D: NA; V: TRBV7-2; DNA: TGTGCCAGCAGCTTATCCACTAGATGGGATGGGGAGACCCAGTACTTC; CDR3: CASSLSTRWDGETQYF
J: TRBJ2-3; size: NA; D: TRBD2; V: TRBV5-1; DNA: TGCGCCAGCCGGGGCGGGGGAATGAGCACAGATACGCAGTATTTT; CDR3: CASRGGGMSTDTQYF
J: TRBJ2-1; size: NA; D: TRBD1; V: TRBV19; DNA: TGTGCCAGTAGTATATACTATACAGGGGATTTTGTGAATGAGCAGTTCTTC; CDR3: CASSIYYTGDFVNEQFF
J: TRBJ1-5; size: NA; D: TRBD1; V: TRBV6-5; DNA: TGTGCCAGCCAGATCTCGACAGGGGGCAATCAGCCCCAGCATTTT; CDR3: CASQISTGGNQPQHF
J: TRBJ2-1; size: NA; D: TRBD2; V: TRBV6-1; DNA: TGTGCCAGCCGAGGGACTAGCGGTGGGAATGAGCAGTTCTTC; CDR3: CASRGTSGGNEQFF
J: TRBJ1-4; size: NA; D: NA; V: TRBV2; DNA: TGTGCCAGCAGTGAAACCAGAACCCATGAAAAACTGTTTTTT; CDR3: CASSETRTHEKLFF
J: TRBJ1-1; size: NA; D: NA; V: TRBV7-8; DNA: TGTGCCAGCAGCCCAGAGATCGGAGGGCTAGAGGGTGAAGCTTTCTTT; CDR3: CASSPEIGGLEGEAFF
J: TRBJ2-5; size: NA; D: NA; V: TRBV11-3; DNA: TGTGCCAGCAGCTTAAGAGGAACTAGGGAAGAGACCCAGTACTTC; CDR3: CASSLRGTREETQYF
J: TRBJ1-6; size: NA; D: NA; V: TRBV28; DNA: TGTGCCAGCAGTCCCGGACATAATAATTCACCCCTCCACTTT; CDR3: CASSPGHNNSPLHF
J: TRBJ1-1; size: NA; D: TRBD1; V: TRBV30; DNA: TGTGCCTGGAGTTTCCGGGACAGGGTAACTGAAGCTTTCTTT; CDR3: CAWSFRDRVTEAFF
J: TRBJ1-6; size: once; D: NA; V: TRBV3-1/TRBV3-2; DNA: TGTGCCAGCAGCCAAAAAGGGGGTAATTCACCCCTCCACTTT; CDR3: CASSQKGGNSPLHF
J: TRBJ2-3; size: NA; D: NA; V: TRBV6-5; DNA: TGTGCCAGCAGTTGGGCAGGGTTGAGCACAGATACGCAGTATTTT; CDR3: CASSWAGLSTDTQYF
J: TRBJ1-2; size: NA; D: NA; V: TRBV6-5; DNA: TGTGCCCAGGAGTCGGCAGGGATCCACTATGGCTACACCTTC; CDR3: CAQESAGIHYGYTF
J: TRBJ1-5; size: NA; D: NA; V: TRBV19; DNA: TGTGCCAGTAGTCGGTCGGGCAATCAGCCCCAGCATTTT; CDR3: CASSRSGNQPQHF
J: TRBJ2-5; size: NA; D: NA; V: TRBV28; DNA: TGTGCCAGCAGTTTCAGGTACCCGTACCAAGAGACCCAGTACTTC; CDR3: CASSFRYPYQETQYF
J: TRBJ1-5; size: few; D: TRBD1; V: TRBV6-6; DNA: TGTGCCAGCAGAATAACAGGGGATAGTAGCAATCAGCCCCAGCATTTT; CDR3: CASRITGDSSNQPQHF
J: TRBJ1-2; size: once; D: NA; V: TRBV24-1; DNA: TGTGCCACCAGGGGAGAGGGCGTAGGCTACACCTTC; CDR3: CATRGEGVGYTF
J: TRBJ2-7; size: NA; D: NA; V: TRBV3-1/TRBV3-2; DNA: TGTGCCAGCAGAAGGGGTTACGAGCAGTACTTC; CDR3: CASRRGYEQYF
J: TRBJ2-7; size: NA; D: NA; V: TRBV9; DNA: TGTGCCAGCAGCGTAGAGTACGGAGACGAGCAGTACTTC; CDR3: CASSVEYGDEQYF
J: TRBJ2-7; size: NA; D: NA; V: TRBV9; DNA: TGTGCCAGCAGCGTAAGAGACAGCTCCCCTTACGAGCAGTACTTC; CDR3: CASSVRDSSPYEQYF
J: TRBJ2-2; size: NA; D: TRBD2; V: TRBV9; DNA: TGTGCCAGCAGCCCGAGACTAGCGGGGAACACCGGGGAGCTGTTTTTT; CDR3: CASSPRLAGNTGELFF
J: TRBJ2-2; size: NA; D: TRBD1; V: TRBV6-1; DNA: TGTGCCAGCGGGCGAACAGGGGAGGGGGAGCTGTTTTTT; CDR3: CASGRTGEGELFF
J: TRBJ1-2; size: NA; D: TRBD1; V: TRBV28; DNA: TGTGCCAGCAGTTCCCCAGCCGGGGGACAGACGATCTATGGCTACACCTTC; CDR3: CASSSPAGGQTIYGYTF
J: TRBJ2-1; size: NA; D: TRBD2; V: TRBV13; DNA: TGTGCCAGCACCTTATTCGCCCCGGGACTAGCGGGGCGGAGCTCCTACAATGAGCAGTTCTTC; CDR3: CASTLFAPGLAGRSSYNEQFF
J: TRBJ2-5; size: NA; D: NA; V: TRBV28; DNA: TGTGCCAGCAGTTTCCCCCCCGGGGAGACCCAGTACTTC; CDR3: CASSFPPGETQYF
J: TRBJ1-6; size: NA; D: NA; V: TRBV30; DNA: TGTGCCTGGACAAGGGAGAGCTCCTATAATTCACCCCTCCACTTT; CDR3: CAWTRESSYNSPLHF
J: TRBJ2-7; size: NA; D: NA; V: TRBV29-1; DNA: TGCAGCGTTGAATCCGGGAATTACGAGCAGTACTTC; CDR3: CSVESGNYEQYF
J: TRBJ2-7; size: few; D: NA; V: TRBV7-2; DNA: TGTGCCAGCAGCTTAGGTTCTTTTGCGGCCTACGAGCAGTACTTC; CDR3: CASSLGSFAAYEQYF
J: TRBJ2-1; size: NA; D: NA; V: TRBV27; DNA: TGTGCCAGCAGTTTATCAGGCCTAGCGTACAATGAGCAGTTCTTC; CDR3: CASSLSGLAYNEQFF
J: TRBJ2-7; size: NA; D: NA; V: TRBV27; DNA: TGTGCCAGCAGTTTATCGCCCCCACGGACAGTTTCCTACGAGCAGTACTTC; CDR3: CASSLSPPRTVSYEQYF
J: TRBJ2-5; size: NA; D: TRBD2; V: TRBV7-9; DNA: TGTGCCAGCAGCTTCCTAGCGGGGGGGCCGGAGACCCAGTACTTC; CDR3: CASSFLAGGPETQYF